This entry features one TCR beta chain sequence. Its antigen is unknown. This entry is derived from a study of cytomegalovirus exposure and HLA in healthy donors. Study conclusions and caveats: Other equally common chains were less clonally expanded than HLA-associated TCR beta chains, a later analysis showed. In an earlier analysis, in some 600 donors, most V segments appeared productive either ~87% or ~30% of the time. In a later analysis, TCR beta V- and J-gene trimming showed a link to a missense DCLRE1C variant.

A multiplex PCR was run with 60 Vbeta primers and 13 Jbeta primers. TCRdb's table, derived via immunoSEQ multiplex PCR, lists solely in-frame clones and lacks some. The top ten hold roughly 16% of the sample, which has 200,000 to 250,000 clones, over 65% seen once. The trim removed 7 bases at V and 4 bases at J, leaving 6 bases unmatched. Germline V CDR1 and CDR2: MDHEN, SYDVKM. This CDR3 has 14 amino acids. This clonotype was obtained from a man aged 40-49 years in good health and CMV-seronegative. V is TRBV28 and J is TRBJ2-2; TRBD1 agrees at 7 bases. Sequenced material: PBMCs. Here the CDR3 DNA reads TGTGCCAGCACCACAGGGGTCCTCACCGGGGAGCTGTTTTTT. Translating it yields CASTTGVLTGELFF.